This T cell receptor beta chain was profiled in a study of blood T cell repertoires in COVID-19. Background on the study: Collection of acute and convalescent COVID-19 samples took place in the United States, Italy and Spain. The analysed material was cDNA or gDNA that came from T cells, B-cell-depleted T cells, or PBMCs.

Authors' data handling: The assay estimated nucleated cells by amplifying reference gene primers. Only in-frame clones appear in the TCRdb table, and some are missing; sequencing was by immunoSEQ multiplex PCR. The V and J calls and clone size were taken over from that table, and D and trimming were inferred from the DNA. Counted here are around 95,000 clones, just over 90% occurring once; the ten biggest clones make up roughly 5%. This receptor was taken from a man over 45 with acute or convalescent COVID-19. The sequencing sample was made of peripheral blood.

The chain's CDR3 is CASSFQGGAYEQYF. Here the CDR3 DNA reads TGTGCCAGCAGCTTCCAGGGTGGTGCCTACGAGCAGTACTTC. This chain connects TRBV7-2 to TRBJ2-7; weak D call: TRBD1 (5 bases). CDR1 and CDR2 from the germline V gene are SGHTA and FQGNSA. The V end lost 3 bases, the J end lost 2 bases, and 11 bases lay between the germline ends. The length of the CDR3 is 14 residues.